What follows are 8 T cell receptor beta chains derived from one specimen sequenced in a study of T cell repertoires in cytomegalovirus infection. Each CDR3 protein is one row after TCRdb ran MiXCR on the reads. The table has 100,000 to 150,000 distinct CDR3 sequences, roughly 9% seen once; the top ten hold 9.5% to 13%. Sequenced material: PBMCs. These receptors all come from a human donor in good health (CMV status not recorded). Some clones in this sample may be carry-over from other donors' samples.

This clonotype was seen ten or more times. The chain links TRBV7-2 to TRBJ1-1, with TRBD1 matching 7 bases. Germline trimming cut 6 bases from V and 7 bases from J; bases unmatched to any gene: 8. The CDR3 is 13 amino acids. Germline V CDR1 and CDR2: SGHTA, FQGNSA. This chain's CDR3 is CASRIDRDREAFF. DNA of the CDR3: TGTGCCAGCAGGATTGACAGGGACCGTGAAGCTTTCTTT. The full variable domain, rest sourced from reference TRBV7-2 and TRBJ1-1, is GAGVSQSPSNKVTEKGKDVELRCDPISGHTALYWYRQSLGQGLEFLIYFQGNSAPDKSGLPSDRFSAERTGGSVSTLTIQRTQQEDSAVYLCASRIDRDREAFFGQGTRLTVV.

This clonotype was seen only a few times. The gene calls are TRBV3-1 and TRBJ1-2, with D hard to call. This CDR3 has 16 residues. Germline V lookup: CDR1 LGHDT, CDR2 YNNKEL (reference sequence). Trimming pared 1 base from V and 4 bases from J, leaving 16 bases between. CDR3 sequence reads: CASSQGPGQTGYGYTF. The CDR3 bases are TGTGCCAGCAGCCAAGGTCCGGGCCAGACGGGCTATGGCTACACCTTC.

This clonotype was counted at least ten times. The chain couples TRBV12-3 or TRBV12-4 to TRBJ1-4, with D unresolved. The CDR3 length is 11 residues. The V end was cut by 6 bases, the J end by 7 bases, with 6 bases between. The CDR3 loop is CASSTGEKLFF. CDR3 nucleotide sequence: TGTGCCAGCAGCACCGGTGAAAAACTGTTTTTT.

This clonotype has ten or more counts. The CDR3 region has the DNA TGTGCCAGCAGCCCGGGACAGCTATCCAAAACCGGTGGCACTGAAGCTTTCTTT. Translated, it gives CASSPGQLSKTGGTEAFF. This sequence joins TRBV7-9 and TRBJ1-1; 7 bases agree with TRBD1. The CDR3 is 18 residues long. CDR1 is SEHNR, CDR2 FQNEAQ, per germline (reference sequence). The ends lost 5 bases at V and 4 bases at J; junction bases unmatched: 19.

The chain has TRBV28 and TRBJ1-2; a weak D match, TRBD1 (5 bases). Germline V gives CDR1 MDHEN, CDR2 SYDVKM. The CDR3 spans 12 residues. V gave up 6 bases and J gave up 12 bases, with 17 bases separating them. The CDR3 DNA sequence: TGTGCCAGCAGGGGGTTAGGGATAGGGGACACCTTC. Amino acid sequence: CASRGLGIGDTF.

This rearrangement joins TRBV5-6 to TRBJ1-5, with 7 nucleotides matching TRBD1. Germline V gene lookup returns CDR1 SGHDT and CDR2 YYEEEE. The CDR3 extends over 14 amino acids. J gave up 7 bases and V 4 bases, and 8 bases lay outside the gene matches. CDR3 bases: TGTGCCAGCAGCCGTCGGACAGGACTACAGCCCCAGCATTTT. Residues: CASSRRTGLQPQHF.

The sample holds many counts of this clonotype. The V call is TRBV20-1, the J call TRBJ1-1, with 7 bases matching TRBD1. The V and J ends lost 4 bases and 8 bases, in that order; junction bases with no gene match: 16. CDR3 size: 15 residues. Looked up from germline, CDR1 is DFQATT and CDR2 is SNEGSKA (reference sequence). CDR3 loop: CSAIPPTTGSREAFF. The CDR3 DNA reads TGCAGTGCTATACCCCCAACGACAGGGTCCCGAGAAGCTTTCTTT.

J is TRBJ1-2 and V is TRBV9, with D tentatively TRBD1 (5 bases). The CDR3 is made up of 15 amino acids. V lost 1 base and J 7 bases, leaving 17 bases between the germline ends. Per the germline V gene, CDR1 is SGDLS and CDR2 is YYNGEE. The CDR3, as DNA: TGTGCCAGCAGCGTAACGGGGGGTGAGCGAGGTGGCTACACCTTC. It encodes CASSVTGGERGGYTF.